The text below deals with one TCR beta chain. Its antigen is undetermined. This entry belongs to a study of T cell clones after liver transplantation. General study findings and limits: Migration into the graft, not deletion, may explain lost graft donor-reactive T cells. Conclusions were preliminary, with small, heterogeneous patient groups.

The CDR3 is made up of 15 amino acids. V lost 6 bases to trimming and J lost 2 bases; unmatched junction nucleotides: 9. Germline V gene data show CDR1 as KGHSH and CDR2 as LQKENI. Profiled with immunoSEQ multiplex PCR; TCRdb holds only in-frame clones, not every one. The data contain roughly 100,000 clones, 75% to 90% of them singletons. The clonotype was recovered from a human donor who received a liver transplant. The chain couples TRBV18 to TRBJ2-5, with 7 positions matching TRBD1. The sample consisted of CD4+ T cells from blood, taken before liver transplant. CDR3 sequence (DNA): TGTGCCAGCTCGCTCGTGACAGGGCTTCAAGAGACCCAGTACTTC. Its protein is CASSLVTGLQETQYF.